Sequencing of this T cell receptor beta chain was carried out in a study of technical replicates of blood from a handful of donors. V was trimmed by 4 bases and J by 3 bases, leaving 11 bases between them. Germline CDR1 is SGHRS and CDR2 is YFSETQ. The CDR3 has 13 amino acids. Clones were read by immunoSEQ multiplex PCR, and TCRdb kept only the in-frame ones, dropping some. The table includes about 64,000 clones, 80% to 90% detected once. This clonotype originated in a human donor in good health. Some clones in this sample may be carry-over from other donors' samples. The gene calls are TRBV5-1 and TRBJ2-7; a possible D gene is TRBD1 (5 bases). The material sequenced was PBMCs. DNA of the CDR3: TGCGCCAGCAGCGGCAGGGTTGGCTACGAGCAGTACTTC. Translating gives CASSGRVGYEQYF.